The 13 T cell receptor beta chains listed next were all sequenced from one sample in a study of CD8 T cells in Susac syndrome. When the RNA was reverse transcribed, random hexamers were used with an input of 0.5 to 1 ug. TCRdb processed the immunoSEQ multiplex PCR reads anew with MiXCR; each CDR3 protein has one entry. The repertoire consists of about 240,000 distinct CDR3 sequences, with almost 97% occurring once and the leading ten covering approximately 0.1%. The sample comprised CD4+ T cells from PBMCs. Source of these receptors: a human donor with Susac syndrome.

This clonotype was picked up one time. This chain joins TRBV4-2 and TRBJ2-4; D not resolved. CDR3 size: 14 residues. Trimming removed 0 bases at V and 8 bases at J, with 11 bases between. Germline lookup yields CDR1 LGHNA and CDR2 YNFKEQ. CDR3 sequence reads: CASSQESKIDIQYF. Written as DNA, the CDR3 is TGTGCCAGCAGCCAAGAAAGCAAGATCGACATTCAGTACTTC.

The chain carries TRBV20-1 and TRBJ1-2; D is unclear. Deletions cut 0 bases from V and 6 bases from J, with 17 bases between. The germline V gene encodes CDR1 DFQATT and CDR2 SNEGSKA (reference sequence). The CDR3 loop spans 15 amino acids. The CDR3 region has the DNA TGCAGTGCTAGAGATCCTAAGGTCGGGGATAATGGCTACACCTTC. As protein: CSARDPKVGDNGYTF.

The chain carries TRBV25-1 and TRBJ2-7, with D tentatively TRBD2 (5 bases). The V gene lost 3 bases and the J gene lost 2 bases, with 14 bases spanning the gap. The length of the CDR3 is 15 residues. Germline loops: CDR1 MGHDK, CDR2 SYGVNS. The CDR3 region has the DNA TGTGCCAGCAGTGACTTGAGGCGGGCCCCCTACGAGCAGTACTTC. Its protein product is CASSDLRRAPYEQYF.

The chain links TRBV15 to TRBJ2-3; a weak D match, TRBD1 (5 bases). The CDR3 has 15 residues. The V end was cut by 1 base, the J end by 7 bases, with 15 bases between. Germline loops: CDR1 LNHNV, CDR2 YYDKDF (reference sequence). DNA for the CDR3: TGTGCCACCAGCAGAGCAGGGCGATCTACCAATACGCAGTATTTT. It translates to CATSRAGRSTNTQYF.

The CDR3 region has the DNA TGTGCCAGCAGCGAAACAGGGATTACGCAGTATTTT. Protein sequence: CASSETGITQYF. The chain carries TRBV12-3 or TRBV12-4 and TRBJ2-3; D perhaps matches TRBD1 (6 bases). V lost 6 bases and J lost 8, with 12 bases in between. CDR3 length: 12 amino acids.

The J gene is TRBJ2-7, the V gene TRBV6-4; 8 bases align to TRBD1. Germline values: CDR1 MRHNA, CDR2 SNTAGT. The CDR3 contains 14 residues. With 6 bases clipped from V and 0 bases from J, the junction kept 4 bases outside the gene matches. The CDR3, as DNA: TGTGCCAGCAGACCCGGGACAGGCTCCTACGAGCAGTACTTC. This codes for CASRPGTGSYEQYF.

V usage is TRBV6-6 and J usage is TRBJ2-7, with no clear D. Per the germline V gene, CDR1 is MNHNY and CDR2 is SVGAGI (reference sequence). The CDR3 length is 13 residues. The V gene lost 7 bases and the J gene lost 0 bases, with 10 bases spanning the gap. CDR3 region: CASTFQASYEQYF. Here the CDR3 DNA reads TGTGCCAGCACTTTCCAGGCCTCCTACGAGCAGTACTTC.

CDR3 region: CASSEYRRSADTQYF. The CDR3 DNA reads as TGTGCCAGCAGTGAATACCGCCGCAGTGCAGATACGCAGTATTTT. The gene calls are TRBV25-1 and TRBJ2-3, with D unresolved. V gave up 0 bases and J gave up 4 bases, with 11 bases separating them. The CDR3 has 15 residues. Germline values: CDR1 MGHDK, CDR2 SYGVNS.

This chain uses TRBV7-9 with TRBJ2-7; 7 bases are a match to TRBD1. The CDR3 loop spans 15 amino acids. Germline trimming cut 4 bases from V and 5 bases from J; bases unmatched to any gene: 11. CDR1 is SEHNR, CDR2 FQNEAQ, per germline (reference sequence). The DNA of the CDR3 is TGTGCCAGCAGCTCAGGAACAGGGGTGATGGACGAGCAGTACTTC. It yields the protein CASSSGTGVMDEQYF.

This clonotype was seen a single time. The chain carries TRBV9 and TRBJ1-2; no firm D call. CDR1 and CDR2 from the germline V gene are SGDLS and YYNGEE. The CDR3 is made up of 14 amino acids. Trimming shortened V by 2 bases and J by 4 bases, and 12 bases separated the two germline ends. CDR3 sequence (DNA): TGTGCCAGCAGCGTCAACTCGTTGTTCTATGGCTACACCTTC. This sequence encodes CASSVNSLFYGYTF.

The rearrangement joins TRBV28 to TRBJ2-6; D call uncertain. In germline, CDR1 is MDHEN, CDR2 SYDVKM. V was trimmed by 10 bases and J by 1 base, leaving 8 bases between them. This CDR3 is built from 13 residues. Here the CDR3 DNA reads TGTGCCACCGGGCGGTCTGGGGCCAACGTCCTGACTTTC. This sequence encodes CATGRSGANVLTF.

The rearrangement joins TRBV20-1 to TRBJ2-7, with D tentatively TRBD1 or TRBD2 (5 bases each). Trimming removed 6 bases at V and 2 bases at J, with 11 bases between. This CDR3 is 12 amino acids long. The germline V gene encodes CDR1 DFQATT and CDR2 SNEGSKA (reference sequence). The CDR3 protein is CSAPRDPYEQYF. The CDR3 DNA follows: TGCAGTGCACCCCGGGACCCCTACGAGCAGTACTTC.

In nucleotides, the CDR3 is TGTGCCAGCAGTTACTTCGACAGAATCTACGAGCAGTACTTC. As protein: CASSYFDRIYEQYF. The chain has TRBV6-5 and TRBJ2-7, with D perhaps TRBD1 (5 bases). CDR1 and CDR2 (germline): MNHEY, SVGAGI. CDR3 length equals 14 residues. V was clipped by 1 base and J by 3 bases, with 10 bases between them.